The TCR beta chain described here comes from a study of T cells in Graves' hyperthyroidism and ophthalmopathy. Study background: Peripheral blood was obtained at initial diagnosis, preceding any treatment.

There were TCR beta CDR3 regions amplified from RNA transcripts. The HTBI set primed first-round TCR CDR3 RT-PCR. TCRdb reprocessed the multiplex PCR reads with MiXCR, giving one entry per CDR3 protein. The sample lists under 300,000 distinct CDR3 sequences, 25% to 30% occurring once. This CDR3 is built from 15 residues. V lost 2 bases and J 6 bases, leaving 16 bases between the germline ends. For this clonotype: The antigen is unknown.

The study's findings and limits: Ophthalmopathy prediction by the model preceded onset by a median roughly 6.3 months.

The chain recombines TRBV12-3 or TRBV12-4 with TRBJ2-5, with D possibly being TRBD1 or TRBD2 (5 bases each). The sequence was collected from a man between 40 and 49 years old with Graves' hyperthyroidism that later progressed to Graves' ophthalmopathy. The source material was blood. The CDR3 coding sequence is TGTGCCAGCAGTTTAAAAGGCCCCGGGGCGCAGACCCAGTACTTC. It translates to CASSLKGPGAQTQYF.